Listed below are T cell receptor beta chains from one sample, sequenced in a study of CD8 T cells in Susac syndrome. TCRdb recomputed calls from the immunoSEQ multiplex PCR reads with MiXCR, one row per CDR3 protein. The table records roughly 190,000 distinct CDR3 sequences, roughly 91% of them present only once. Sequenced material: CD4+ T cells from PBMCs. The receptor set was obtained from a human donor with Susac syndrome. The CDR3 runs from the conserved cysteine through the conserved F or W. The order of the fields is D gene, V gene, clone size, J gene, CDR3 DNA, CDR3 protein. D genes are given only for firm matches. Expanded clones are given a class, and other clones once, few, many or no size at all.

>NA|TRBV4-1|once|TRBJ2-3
TGCGCCAGCAGCCAAGATCTGGGGCTCACAGATACGCAGTATTTT
CASSQDLGLTDTQYF
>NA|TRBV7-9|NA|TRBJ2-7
TGTGCCAGCAGCCCCCAGCGCGCTAGCCGGAGCGGGGAGCAGTACTTC
CASSPQRASRSGEQYF
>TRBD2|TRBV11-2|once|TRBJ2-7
TGTGCCAGCAGCTTTGTTAGCGGGGGGGCCTACGAGCAGTACTTC
CASSFVSGGAYEQYF
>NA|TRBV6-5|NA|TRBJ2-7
TGTGCCAGCAGTACCTCTCCCTCCTACGAGCAGTACTTC
CASSTSPSYEQYF
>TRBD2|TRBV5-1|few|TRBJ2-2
TGCGCCAGCAGTAGCGGGGGATCGAACACCGGGGAGCTGTTTTTT
CASSSGGSNTGELFF
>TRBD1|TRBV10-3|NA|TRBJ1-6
TGTGCCATCAGGGAGGGGACAGGTCCTTCACCCCTCCACTTT
CAIREGTGPSPLHF
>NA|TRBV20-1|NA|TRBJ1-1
TGCAGCGTCCGCGGCGCGAATACTGAAGCTTTCTTT
CSVRGANTEAFF
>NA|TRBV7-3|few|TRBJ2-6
TGTGCCAGCAGCCGCGGAATGAGCTCTGGGGCCAACGTCCTGACTTTC
CASSRGMSSGANVLTF
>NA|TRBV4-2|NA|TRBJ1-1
TGTGCCAGCAGCCAAGACCCCCGATATAAAGCTTTCTTT
CASSQDPRYKAFF
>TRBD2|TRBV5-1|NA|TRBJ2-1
TGCGCCAGCGGACCGTCTAGCGGGAGTCGGAATGAGCAGTTCTTC
CASGPSSGSRNEQFF
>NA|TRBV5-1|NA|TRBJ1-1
TGCGCCAGCAGCTTGGGTCAGCCTGCGAACACTGAAGCTTTCTTT
CASSLGQPANTEAFF
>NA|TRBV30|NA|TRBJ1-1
TGTGCCTGGAGCTCACAAGGAGATACTGAAGCTTTCTTT
CAWSSQGDTEAFF
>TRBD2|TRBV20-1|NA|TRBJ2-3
TGCAGCGCTGAAGGGGGACTAGCGGCCGGTGATACGCAGTATTTT
CSAEGGLAAGDTQYF
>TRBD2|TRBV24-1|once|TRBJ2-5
TGTGCCACCAGTGATTCCCGACTAGCGGGGAAGGGGACCCAGTACTTC
CATSDSRLAGKGTQYF
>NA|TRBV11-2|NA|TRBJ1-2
TGTGCCAGCAGCTTATCAGACAGCATGAGCTATGGCTACACCTTC
CASSLSDSMSYGYTF
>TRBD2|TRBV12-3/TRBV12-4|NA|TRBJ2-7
TGTGCCAGCAGCCCCGTAGCTAGCGGGAGGAACGAGCAGTACTTC
CASSPVASGRNEQYF
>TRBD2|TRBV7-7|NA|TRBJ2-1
TGTGCTAGCAGCTTAGCGGAGACTAGCAGTGAGCAGTTCTTC
CASSLAETSSEQFF
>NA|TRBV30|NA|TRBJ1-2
TGTGCCTGGTATAAGGATGGCTACACCTTC
CAWYKDGYTF
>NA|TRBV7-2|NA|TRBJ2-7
TGTGCCAGCACCCGCCGGTCGGGGGTCCACGAGCAGTACTTC
CASTRRSGVHEQYF
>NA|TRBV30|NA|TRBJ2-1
TGTGCCTGGCGGGCCTACTCGCATGAGCAGTTCTTC
CAWRAYSHEQFF
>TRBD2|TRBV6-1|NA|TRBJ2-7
TGTGCCTCACGGACGGCGGGAGTCCACGAGCAGTACTTC
CASRTAGVHEQYF
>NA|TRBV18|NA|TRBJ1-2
TGTGCCAGTACCCGGACGGTTAACTATGGCTACACCTTC
CASTRTVNYGYTF
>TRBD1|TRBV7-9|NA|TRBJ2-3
TGTGCCAGCAGCTCATTCCCCAGGACAGGGGAGAGCACAGATACGCAGTATTTT
CASSSFPRTGESTDTQYF
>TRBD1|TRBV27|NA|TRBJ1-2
TGTGCCAGCAGTTTATCGGACAGGGCATCGGGCTACACCTTC
CASSLSDRASGYTF
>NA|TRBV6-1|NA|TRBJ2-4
TGTGCCAGCAGTAGGACGGGTGCGTCAGTCCTAAACATTCAGTACTTC
CASSRTGASVLNIQYF
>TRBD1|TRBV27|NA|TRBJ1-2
TGTGCCACCGCTTCAGGGGGACGTGGCTACACCTTC
CATASGGRGYTF
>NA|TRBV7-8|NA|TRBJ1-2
TGTGCCAGCACCGAAAAAGACAGGAATGACGGGTGGAGGAACTATGGCTACACCTTC
CASTEKDRNDGWRNYGYTF
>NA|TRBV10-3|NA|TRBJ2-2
TGTGCCATCAGAGGCGGCGCGAACACCGGGGAGCTGTTTTTT
CAIRGGANTGELFF
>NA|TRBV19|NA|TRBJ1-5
TGTGCCAGTAGGATCGGGGATTACCAGCCCCAGCATTTT
CASRIGDYQPQHF
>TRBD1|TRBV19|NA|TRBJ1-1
TGTGCCAGTAGACGGACAGGGGACACTGAAGCTTTCTTT
CASRRTGDTEAFF
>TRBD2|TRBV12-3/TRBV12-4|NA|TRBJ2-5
TGTGCCAGCAGTTTCAGGGCTGAAGGCGGGGGGGCAGGGGAGACCCAGTACTTC
CASSFRAEGGGAGETQYF
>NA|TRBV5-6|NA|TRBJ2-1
TGTGCCAGCAGCGGGGGGTATCGGGCACGGAGCAATGAGCAGTTCTTC
CASSGGYRARSNEQFF
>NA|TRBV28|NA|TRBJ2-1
TGTGCCAGCAGCCCAGGGATATTCTACAATGAGCAGTTCTTC
CASSPGIFYNEQFF
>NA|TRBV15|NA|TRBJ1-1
TGTGCCACCAGCAGAGATCGGGCCATGAACACTGAAGCTTTCTTT
CATSRDRAMNTEAFF
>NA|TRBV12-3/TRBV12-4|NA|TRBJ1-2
TGTGCCAGCAGGTTCCCGGGGGGATCTAACTATGGCTACACCTTC
CASRFPGGSNYGYTF
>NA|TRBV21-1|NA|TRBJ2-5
TGTGCCAGCACTCCGTGGACTAGTCGGGAAGAGACCCAGTACTTC
CASTPWTSREETQYF
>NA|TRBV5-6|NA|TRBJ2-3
TGTGCCAGCAGCGGAAGGGCCCTGGGGGAGAGTACAGATACGCAGTATTTT
CASSGRALGESTDTQYF
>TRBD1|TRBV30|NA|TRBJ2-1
TGTGCCTGGAGTGGACAGGGGAGTTTTGGTGAGCAGTTCTTC
CAWSGQGSFGEQFF
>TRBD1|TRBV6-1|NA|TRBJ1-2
TGTGCCAGCAGTGAAACGGGCAGGGGGCATGGCTACACCTTC
CASSETGRGHGYTF
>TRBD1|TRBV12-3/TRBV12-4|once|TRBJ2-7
TGTGCCAGCAGTTTATTGGGACAGGGGGAGTTTCGCGAGCAGTACTTC
CASSLLGQGEFREQYF
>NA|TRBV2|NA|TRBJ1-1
TGTGCCAGCACCGGACAGCGGATGAACACTGAAGCTTTCTTT
CASTGQRMNTEAFF
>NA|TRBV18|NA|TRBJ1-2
TGTGCCAGCTCACCGAGCTTGGGAAACTATGGCTACACCTTC
CASSPSLGNYGYTF
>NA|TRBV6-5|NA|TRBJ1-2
TGTGCCAGCAGGAGAACAGAGATATATGGCTACACCTTC
CASRRTEIYGYTF
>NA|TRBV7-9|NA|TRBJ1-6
TGTGCCAGCAGCTACGGGGCAGGACATTCACCCCTCCACTTT
CASSYGAGHSPLHF
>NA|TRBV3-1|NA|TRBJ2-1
TGTGCCAGCAGCCAAGAGGCCATCGGCAGGGGACAGTTCTTC
CASSQEAIGRGQFF
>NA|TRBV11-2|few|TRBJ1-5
TGTGCCAGCAGCTTACAGGGGAGGAATCAGCCCCAGCATTTT
CASSLQGRNQPQHF
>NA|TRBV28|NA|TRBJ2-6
TGTGCCAGCAGTGTCGGACCCCAATTATCTGGGGCCAACGTCCTGACTTTC
CASSVGPQLSGANVLTF
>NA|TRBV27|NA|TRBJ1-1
TGTGCCAGCAGTTCTCTACAGGTAAACACTGAAGCTTTCTTT
CASSSLQVNTEAFF
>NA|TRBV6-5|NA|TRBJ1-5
TGTGCCAGCAGGAGGGCAGGCAATCAGCCCCAGCATTTT
CASRRAGNQPQHF
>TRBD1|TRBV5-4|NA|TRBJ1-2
TGTGCCAGCACCGGGACAGCCACTAACTATGGCTACACCTTC
CASTGTATNYGYTF
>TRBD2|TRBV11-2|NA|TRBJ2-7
TGTGCCAGCAGCTTACGGGGGGGGATCTACGAGCAGTACTTC
CASSLRGGIYEQYF